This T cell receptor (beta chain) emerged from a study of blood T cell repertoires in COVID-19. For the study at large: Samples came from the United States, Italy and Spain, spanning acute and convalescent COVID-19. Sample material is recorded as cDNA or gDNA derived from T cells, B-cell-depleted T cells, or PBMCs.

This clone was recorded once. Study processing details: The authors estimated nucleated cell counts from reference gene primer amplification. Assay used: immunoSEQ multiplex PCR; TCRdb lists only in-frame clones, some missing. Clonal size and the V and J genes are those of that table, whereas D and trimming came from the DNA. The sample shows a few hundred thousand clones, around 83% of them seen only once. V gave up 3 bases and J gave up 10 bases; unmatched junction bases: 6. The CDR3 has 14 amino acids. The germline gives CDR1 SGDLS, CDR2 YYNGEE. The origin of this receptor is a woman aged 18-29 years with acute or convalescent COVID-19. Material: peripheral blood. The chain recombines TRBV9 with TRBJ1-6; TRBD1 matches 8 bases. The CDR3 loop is CASSGGQGWSPLHF. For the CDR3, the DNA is TGTGCCAGCAGCGGCGGACAGGGCTGGTCACCCCTCCACTTT.